This T cell receptor (beta chain) originates from a study of chemoradiotherapy in HPV16-positive cancers. Study-level findings and limits: Candidate HPV-specific clones and E7-related TCR motifs grew in tumor during treatment. Functional assays defining HPV-specific T cells used only a couple of HPV16-positive patients.

Method: immunoSEQ multiplex PCR; TCRdb's copy keeps in-frame clones and lacks some. The table lists 30,000 to 40,000 clones, about 92% of them singletons. The CDR3 extends over 12 amino acids. From germline, CDR1 is KGHSH and CDR2 LQKENI. V was pared by 4 bases and J by 6 bases, with 2 bases of the junction left unmatched. Details on this clone: The antigen is unknown.

V and J are TRBV18 and TRBJ2-7; 8 bases are shared with TRBD1. Sample: blood, taken from a patient who underwent chemoradiotherapy. This clonotype was sampled from a human donor with HPV-associated anogenital cancer. The CDR3, as DNA: TGTGCCAGCTCACGACAGGGGCTCGAGCAGTACTTC. Translating it yields CASSRQGLEQYF.